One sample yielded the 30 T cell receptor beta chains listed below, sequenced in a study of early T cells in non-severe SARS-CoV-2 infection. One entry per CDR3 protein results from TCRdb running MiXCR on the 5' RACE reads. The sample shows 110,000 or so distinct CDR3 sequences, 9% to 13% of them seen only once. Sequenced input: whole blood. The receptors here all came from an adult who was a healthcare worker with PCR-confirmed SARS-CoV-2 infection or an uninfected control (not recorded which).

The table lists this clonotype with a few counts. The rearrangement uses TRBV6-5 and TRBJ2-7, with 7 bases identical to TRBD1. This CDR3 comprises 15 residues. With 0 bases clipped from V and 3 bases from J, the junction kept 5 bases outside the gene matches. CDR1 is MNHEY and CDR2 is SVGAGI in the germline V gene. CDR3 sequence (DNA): TGTGCCAGCAGTTACTCGTGGGACAGAAACTACGAGCAGTACTTC. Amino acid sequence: CASSYSWDRNYEQYF.

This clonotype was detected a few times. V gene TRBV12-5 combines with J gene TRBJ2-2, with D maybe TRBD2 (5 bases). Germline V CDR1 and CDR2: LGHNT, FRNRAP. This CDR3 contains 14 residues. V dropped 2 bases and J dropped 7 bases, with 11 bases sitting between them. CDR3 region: CASGLMLGGGELFF. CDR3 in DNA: TGTGCTAGTGGTTTGATGCTTGGAGGCGGGGAGCTGTTTTTT.

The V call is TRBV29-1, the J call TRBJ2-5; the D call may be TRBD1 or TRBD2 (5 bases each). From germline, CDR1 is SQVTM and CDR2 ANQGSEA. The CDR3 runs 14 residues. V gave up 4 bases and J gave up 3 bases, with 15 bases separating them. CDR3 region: CSVAVGADKETQYF. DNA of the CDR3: TGCAGCGTTGCCGTAGGAGCGGACAAAGAGACCCAGTACTTC. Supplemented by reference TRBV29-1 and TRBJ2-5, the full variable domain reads SAVISQKPSRDICQRGTSLTIQCQVDSQVTMMFWYRQQPGQSLTLIATANQGSEATYESGFVIDKFPISRPNLTFSTLTVSNMSPEDSSIYLCSVAVGADKETQYFGPGTRLLVL.

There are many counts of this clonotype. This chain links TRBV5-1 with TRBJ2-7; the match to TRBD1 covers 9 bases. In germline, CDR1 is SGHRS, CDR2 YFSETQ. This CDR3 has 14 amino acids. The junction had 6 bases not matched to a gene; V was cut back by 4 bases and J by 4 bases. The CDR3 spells CASSHGQGTYEQYF. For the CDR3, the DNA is TGCGCCAGCAGCCACGGACAGGGGACGTACGAGCAGTACTTC.

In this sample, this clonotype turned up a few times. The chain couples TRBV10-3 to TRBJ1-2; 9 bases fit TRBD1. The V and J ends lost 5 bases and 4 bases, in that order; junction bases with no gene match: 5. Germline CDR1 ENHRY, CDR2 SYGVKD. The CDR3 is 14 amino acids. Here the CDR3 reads CAISSGTGSYGYTF. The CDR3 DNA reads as TGTGCCATCAGTTCCGGGACAGGGTCCTATGGCTACACCTTC.

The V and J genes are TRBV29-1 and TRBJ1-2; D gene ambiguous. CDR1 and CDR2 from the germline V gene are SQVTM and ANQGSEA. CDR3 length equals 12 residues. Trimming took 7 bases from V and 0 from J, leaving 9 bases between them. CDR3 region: CSAAAANYGYTF. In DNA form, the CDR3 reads TGCAGCGCGGCGGCAGCTAACTATGGCTACACCTTC.

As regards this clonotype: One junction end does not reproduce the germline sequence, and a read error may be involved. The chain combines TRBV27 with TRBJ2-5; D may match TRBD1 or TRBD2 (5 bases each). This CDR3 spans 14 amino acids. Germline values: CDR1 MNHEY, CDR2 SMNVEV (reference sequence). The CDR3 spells CASSRTGPSETQYF. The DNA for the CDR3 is TGTGCCAGCAGCCGGACGGGACCCTCGGAGACCCAATACTTC.

CDR3 in DNA: TGTGCCATCAGTGATTATACGGCGGGAGGGCCCTCTTACTTC. Its protein is CAISDYTAGGPSYF. The chain employs TRBV10-3 and TRBJ2-7; 9 bases fit TRBD2. The CDR3 runs to 14 residues. The ends lost 3 bases at V and 13 bases at J; junction bases unmatched: 13. Germline assignment: CDR1 ENHRY and CDR2 SYGVKD.

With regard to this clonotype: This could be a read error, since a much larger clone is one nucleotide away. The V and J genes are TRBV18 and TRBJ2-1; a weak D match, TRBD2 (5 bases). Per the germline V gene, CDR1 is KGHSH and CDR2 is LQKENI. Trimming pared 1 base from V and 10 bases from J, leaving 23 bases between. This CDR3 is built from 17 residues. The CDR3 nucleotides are TGTGCCAGCTCACCACTAGGCGGATCCAACGGGGTGGGAGAGCAGTTCTTC. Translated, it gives CASSPLGGSNGVGEQFF.

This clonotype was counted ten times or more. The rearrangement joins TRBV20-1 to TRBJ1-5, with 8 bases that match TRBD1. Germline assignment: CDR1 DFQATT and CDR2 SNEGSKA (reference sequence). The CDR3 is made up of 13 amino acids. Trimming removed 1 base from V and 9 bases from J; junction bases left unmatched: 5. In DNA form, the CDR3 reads TGCAGTGCTAGAGGGACAGGGCTATGGCCCCAGCATTTT. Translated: CSARGTGLWPQHF.

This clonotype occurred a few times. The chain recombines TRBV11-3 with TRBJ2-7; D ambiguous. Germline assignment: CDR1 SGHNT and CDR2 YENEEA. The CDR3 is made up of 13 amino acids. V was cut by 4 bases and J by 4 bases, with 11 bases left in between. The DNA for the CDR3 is TGTGCCAGCAGCTCGCATCAGCAATACGAGCAGTACTTC. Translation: CASSSHQQYEQYF.

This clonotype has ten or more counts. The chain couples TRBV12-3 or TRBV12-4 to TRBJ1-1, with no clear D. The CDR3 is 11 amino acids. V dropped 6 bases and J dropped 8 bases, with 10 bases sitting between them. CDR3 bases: TGTGCCAGCAGCTTGGGTACAGAAGCTTTCTTT. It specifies CASSLGTEAFF.

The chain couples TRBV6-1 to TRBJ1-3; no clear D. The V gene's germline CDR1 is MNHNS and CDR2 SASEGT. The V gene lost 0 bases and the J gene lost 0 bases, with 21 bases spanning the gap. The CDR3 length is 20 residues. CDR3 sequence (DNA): TGTGCCAGCAGTGAAGCAGAAGGGCCATGGGGAGTCACCTCTGGAAACACCATATATTTT. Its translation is CASSEAEGPWGVTSGNTIYF.

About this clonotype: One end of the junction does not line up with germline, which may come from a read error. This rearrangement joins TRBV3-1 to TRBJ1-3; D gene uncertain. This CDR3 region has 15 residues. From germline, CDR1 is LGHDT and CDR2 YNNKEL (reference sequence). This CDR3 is CASSLQFVSENTIYF. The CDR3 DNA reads TGTGCCAGCAGCCTCCAGTTCGTCTCTGAAAACACCATATATTTT.

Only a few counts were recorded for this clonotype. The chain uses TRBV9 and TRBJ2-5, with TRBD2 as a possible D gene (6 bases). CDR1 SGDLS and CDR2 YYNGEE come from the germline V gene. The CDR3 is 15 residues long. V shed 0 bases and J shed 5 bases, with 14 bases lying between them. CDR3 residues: CASSVGMGGSETQYF. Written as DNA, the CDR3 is TGTGCCAGCAGCGTAGGGATGGGGGGTAGTGAGACCCAGTACTTC.

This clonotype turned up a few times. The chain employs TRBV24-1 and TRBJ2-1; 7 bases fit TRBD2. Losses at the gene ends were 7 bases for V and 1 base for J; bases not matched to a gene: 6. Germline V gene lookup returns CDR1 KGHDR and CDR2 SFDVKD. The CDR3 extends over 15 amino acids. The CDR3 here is CATRGSGTSYNEQFF. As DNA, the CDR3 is TGTGCCACCAGAGGGAGCGGGACTTCCTACAATGAGCAGTTCTTC.

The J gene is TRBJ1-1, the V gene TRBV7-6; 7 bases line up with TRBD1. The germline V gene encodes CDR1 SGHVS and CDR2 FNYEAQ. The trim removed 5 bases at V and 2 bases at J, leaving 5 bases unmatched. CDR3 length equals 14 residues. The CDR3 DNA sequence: TGTGCCAGCAGCCCCGACAGGGTTAACACTGAAGCTTTCTTT. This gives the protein CASSPDRVNTEAFF.

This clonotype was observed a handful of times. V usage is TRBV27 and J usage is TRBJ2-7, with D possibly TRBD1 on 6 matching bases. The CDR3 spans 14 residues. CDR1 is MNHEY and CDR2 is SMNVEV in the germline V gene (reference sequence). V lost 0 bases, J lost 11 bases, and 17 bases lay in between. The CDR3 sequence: CASSLSGPGTMKYF. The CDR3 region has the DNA TGTGCCAGCAGTTTATCCGGCCCGGGGACAATGAAGTACTTC.

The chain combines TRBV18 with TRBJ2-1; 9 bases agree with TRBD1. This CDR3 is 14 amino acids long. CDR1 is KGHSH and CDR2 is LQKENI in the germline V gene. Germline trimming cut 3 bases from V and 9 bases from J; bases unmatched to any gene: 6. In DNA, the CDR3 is TGTGCCAGCTCACCCACAGGGGGCCTGGGTGAGCAGTTCTTC. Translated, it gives CASSPTGGLGEQFF.

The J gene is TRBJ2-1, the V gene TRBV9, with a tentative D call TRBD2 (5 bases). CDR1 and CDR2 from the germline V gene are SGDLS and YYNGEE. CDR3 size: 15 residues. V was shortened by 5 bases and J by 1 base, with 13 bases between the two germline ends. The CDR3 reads CASSLAGMSYNEQFF. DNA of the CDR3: TGTGCCAGCAGTTTGGCCGGGATGTCCTACAATGAGCAGTTCTTC.

CDR3 region: CASSKEGLTLDQPQHF. The CDR3 bases are TGTGCCAGCAGCAAGGAGGGGTTAACACTGGATCAGCCCCAGCATTTT. The J gene is TRBJ1-5, the V gene TRBV5-5, with D possibly TRBD1 on 5 matching bases. Trimming left V 4 bases short and J 5 bases short, with 19 bases between. This CDR3 has 16 residues. Looked up from germline, CDR1 is SGHKS and CDR2 is YYEKEE (reference sequence).

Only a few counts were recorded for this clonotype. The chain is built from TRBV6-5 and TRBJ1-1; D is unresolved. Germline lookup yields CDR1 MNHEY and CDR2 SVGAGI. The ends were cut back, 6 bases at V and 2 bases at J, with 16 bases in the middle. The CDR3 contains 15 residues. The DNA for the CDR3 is TGTGCCAGCAGGGCAGACAAACTACTAAACACTGAAGCTTTCTTT. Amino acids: CASRADKLLNTEAFF.

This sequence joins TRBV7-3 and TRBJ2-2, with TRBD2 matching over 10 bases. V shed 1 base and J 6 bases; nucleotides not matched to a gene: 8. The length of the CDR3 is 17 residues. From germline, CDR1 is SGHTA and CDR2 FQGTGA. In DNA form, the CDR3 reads TGTGCCAGCAGCTTAAGCCCTAGCGGGAGTAGTTCCGGGGAGCTGTTTTTT. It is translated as CASSLSPSGSSSGELFF.

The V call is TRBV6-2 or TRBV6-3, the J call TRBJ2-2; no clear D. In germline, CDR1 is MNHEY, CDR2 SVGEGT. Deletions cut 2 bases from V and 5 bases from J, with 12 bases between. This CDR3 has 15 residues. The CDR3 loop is CASSYEGPRTGELFF. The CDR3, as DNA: TGTGCCAGCAGTTACGAAGGGCCGAGGACCGGGGAGCTGTTTTTT.

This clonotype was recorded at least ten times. In nucleotides, the CDR3 is TGTGCCAGCAGTCCCCCCCCCGGGGGTAGGAATGGCTACACCTTC. This translates into CASSPPPGGRNGYTF. V gene TRBV28 combines with J gene TRBJ1-2, with D perhaps TRBD1 (5 bases). Trimming cost V 5 bases and J 6 bases, with 19 bases left between them. The germline CDR1 and CDR2 sequences are MDHEN and SYDVKM. The CDR3 totals 15 residues.

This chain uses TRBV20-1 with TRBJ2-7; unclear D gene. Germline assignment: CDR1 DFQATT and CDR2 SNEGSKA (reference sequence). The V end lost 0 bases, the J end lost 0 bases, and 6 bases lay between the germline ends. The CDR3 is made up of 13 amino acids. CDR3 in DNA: TGCAGTGCTAGAGACTCGAGCTCCTACGAGCAGTACTTC. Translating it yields CSARDSSSYEQYF.

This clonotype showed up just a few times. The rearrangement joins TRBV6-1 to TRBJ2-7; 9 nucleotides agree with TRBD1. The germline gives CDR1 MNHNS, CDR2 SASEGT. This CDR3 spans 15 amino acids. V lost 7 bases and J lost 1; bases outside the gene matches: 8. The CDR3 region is CASNLSGTGSYEQYF. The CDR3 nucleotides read TGTGCCAGCAATCTTTCCGGGACAGGGTCCTACGAGCAGTACTTC.

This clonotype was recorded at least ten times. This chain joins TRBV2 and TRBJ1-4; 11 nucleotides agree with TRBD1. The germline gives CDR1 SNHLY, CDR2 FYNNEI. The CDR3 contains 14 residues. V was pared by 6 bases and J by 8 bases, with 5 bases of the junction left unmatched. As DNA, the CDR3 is TGTGCCAGCAGGGACAGGGGGCTAAACGAAAAACTGTTTTTT. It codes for CASRDRGLNEKLFF.

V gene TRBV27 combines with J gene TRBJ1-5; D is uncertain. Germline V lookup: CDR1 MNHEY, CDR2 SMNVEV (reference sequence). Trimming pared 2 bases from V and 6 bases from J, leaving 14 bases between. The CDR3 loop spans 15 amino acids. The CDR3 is CASSLLAGSCQPQHF. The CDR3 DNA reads TGTGCCAGCAGTTTACTGGCCGGTAGCTGTCAGCCCCAGCATTTT.

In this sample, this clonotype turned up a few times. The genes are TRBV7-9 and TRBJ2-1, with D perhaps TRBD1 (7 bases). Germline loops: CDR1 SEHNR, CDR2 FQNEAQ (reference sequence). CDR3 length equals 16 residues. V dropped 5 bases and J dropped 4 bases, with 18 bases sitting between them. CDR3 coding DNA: TGTGCCAGCAGCGCCTTGACAGGGAGGAGATACAATGAGCAGTTCTTC. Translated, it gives CASSALTGRRYNEQFF.